The rows below give T cell receptor beta chains drawn from one sample of a study of blood T cells in healthy people across ages. TCRdb called the 5' RACE reads again in MiXCR, with one record for every CDR3 protein. Of about 580,000 distinct CDR3 sequences in the sample, around half were seen once. Sequenced: blood. These receptors originate from a man aged 80 or over in good health. The CDR3 runs from the conserved cysteine through the conserved F or W. A D gene is named only where the DNA matches it firmly. A row's size may be missing; if present it is once, few, many or a size class.

NA NA TRBJ2-5 TRBV4-3 16 TGCGCCAGCAGCCAAGATTGGCGACAGACACAAGAGACCCAGTACTTC CASSQDWRQTQETQYF
TRBD2 NA TRBJ2-1 TRBV5-5 18 TGTGCCAGCAGCTTGAGGACTAGCGGGAGCTCGAAGGGGAATGAGCAGTTCTTC CASSLRTSGSSKGNEQFF
TRBD2 NA TRBJ2-3 TRBV6-1 17 TGTGCCAGCAGTGGGCCCAGGACTAGCGGGGGGGCAGATACGCAGTATTTT CASSGPRTSGGADTQYF
NA NA TRBJ1-5 TRBV20-1 14 TGCAGTGCTATTAAACAACTAGGTTATCAGCCCCAGCATTTT CSAIKQLGYQPQHF
NA NA TRBJ2-1 TRBV11-1 16 TGTGCCAGCAGCTTATCCATCGGGCGGGCTCTTAATGAGCAGTTCTTC CASSLSIGRALNEQFF
TRBD1 once TRBJ1-2 TRBV4-1 18 TGCGCCAGCAGCCCAAAGCAAACCAGACAGGGGGACTCGGATGGCTACACCTTC CASSPKQTRQGDSDGYTF
NA NA TRBJ2-5 TRBV20-1 15 TGCAGTGCTAGACGCGGACTCGTTGACGGCGGTGAGCAGTACTTC CSARRGLVDGGEQYF
NA few TRBJ2-5 TRBV29-1 11 TGCAGCGTTGAGAGAGGCGGTACCCAGTACTTC CSVERGGTQYF
NA NA TRBJ1-1 TRBV12-3/TRBV12-4 13 TGTGCCAGCAGTTTCCTGTATGACACTGAAGCTTTCTTT CASSFLYDTEAFF
TRBD2 NA TRBJ2-7 TRBV20-1 17 TGCAGTGCTAGAGAAGGGGGGGGTAGCGGGGGAGCCTACGAGCAGTACTTC CSAREGGGSGGAYEQYF
TRBD1 few TRBJ2-1 TRBV6-5 15 TGTGCCAGCAGTTACGACAGGGAGCTGATAAATGAGCAGTTCTTC CASSYDRELINEQFF
NA many TRBJ2-6 TRBV20-1 13 TGCAGTGCTTGGGGCGGAGAGGCCAACGTCCTGACTTTC CSAWGGEANVLTF